These T cell receptor beta chains were read from a single sample in a study of neurological immune-mediated disorders. MiXCR was run by TCRdb on the 5' RACE reads, yielding one entry per CDR3 protein. This repertoire shows some 100,000 distinct CDR3 sequences, under 15% found once; its top ten account for about 4.6%. The sequencing input was PBMCs. Receptors were obtained from a female donor with HTLV-1-associated myelopathy (HAM/TSP). Each CDR3 is given with its conserved first and last residue. The order of the fields is CDR3 DNA, CDR3 protein, V gene, D gene, clone size, J gene. D genes are given only for firm matches. Clone size, where shown, is once, few, many, or a class for clones that have expanded.

CDR3nt: TGTGCCATAAGAAAGACAGCCTCTTACGAGCAGTACTTC
CDR3aa: CAIRKTASYEQYF
v_gene: TRBV10-3
d_gene: NA
abundance: few
j_gene: TRBJ2-7

CDR3nt: TGTGCCAGCAAGGGCACGGAGGACACTGAAGCTTTCTTT
CDR3aa: CASKGTEDTEAFF
v_gene: TRBV2
d_gene: NA
abundance: many
j_gene: TRBJ1-1

CDR3nt: TGCGCCAGCAGCACGGGACAGGGTCCAGATACGCAGTATTTT
CDR3aa: CASSTGQGPDTQYF
v_gene: TRBV5-1
d_gene: TRBD1
abundance: many
j_gene: TRBJ2-3

CDR3nt: TGCGCCAGCAGCCTTAGCGGGGGCCACTCCTACGAGCAGTACTTC
CDR3aa: CASSLSGGHSYEQYF
v_gene: TRBV5-1
d_gene: TRBD2
abundance: many
j_gene: TRBJ2-7

CDR3nt: TGTGCCAGCAGTTACTCGAGTTGGACTAGCGGGGGGGAGGCAGATACGCAGTATTTT
CDR3aa: CASSYSSWTSGGEADTQYF
v_gene: TRBV6-5
d_gene: TRBD2
abundance: many
j_gene: TRBJ2-3

CDR3nt: TGCGCCAGCAGCTTTTTGCCGGGACTAGCGGGGGGCTCGAACACCGGGGAGCTGTTTTTT
CDR3aa: CASSFLPGLAGGSNTGELFF
v_gene: TRBV5-1
d_gene: TRBD2
abundance: many
j_gene: TRBJ2-2

CDR3nt: TGTGCCAGCACCCCCAATTCACCCCTCCACTTT
CDR3aa: CASTPNSPLHF
v_gene: TRBV2
d_gene: NA
abundance: NA
j_gene: TRBJ1-6

CDR3nt: TGTGCCAGCAGTGTACCGGGACAGATCTACGAGCAGTACTTC
CDR3aa: CASSVPGQIYEQYF
v_gene: TRBV12-3/TRBV12-4
d_gene: TRBD1
abundance: few
j_gene: TRBJ2-7

CDR3nt: TGTGCCAGCACCGATCCTAGAGTGTGGACCGGGGAGCTGTTTTTT
CDR3aa: CASTDPRVWTGELFF
v_gene: TRBV7-9
d_gene: NA
abundance: many
j_gene: TRBJ2-2

CDR3nt: TGTGCCAGCAGTTCCAACTCGTGGTACGAGCAGTACTTC
CDR3aa: CASSSNSWYEQYF
v_gene: TRBV6-5
d_gene: NA
abundance: many
j_gene: TRBJ2-7

CDR3nt: TGTGCCAGCAGTGAAGGGTCTGAGCGGGGCGAGCAGTACTTC
CDR3aa: CASSEGSERGEQYF
v_gene: TRBV27
d_gene: TRBD2
abundance: NA
j_gene: TRBJ2-7

CDR3nt: TGTGCCAGCAGTTCGACAGGGACGGACACCGGGGAGCTGTTTTTT
CDR3aa: CASSSTGTDTGELFF
v_gene: TRBV7-3
d_gene: TRBD1
abundance: many
j_gene: TRBJ2-2

CDR3nt: TGTGCCAGCAACCGGGGTTATTCACCCCTCCACTTT
CDR3aa: CASNRGYSPLHF
v_gene: TRBV14
d_gene: NA
abundance: many
j_gene: TRBJ1-6

CDR3nt: TGTGCCATCAGCCCCCGGACGGAAGAGACCCAGTACTTC
CDR3aa: CAISPRTEETQYF
v_gene: TRBV10-3
d_gene: NA
abundance: many
j_gene: TRBJ2-5

CDR3nt: TGCAGCGTTGAGACAGGCACGAACACTGAAGCTTTCTTT
CDR3aa: CSVETGTNTEAFF
v_gene: TRBV29-1
d_gene: NA
abundance: many
j_gene: TRBJ1-1

CDR3nt: TGTGCCAGCAGTGAACCCAACCTGGGGGGCCGGGAGACCCAGTACTTC
CDR3aa: CASSEPNLGGRETQYF
v_gene: TRBV25-1
d_gene: NA
abundance: many
j_gene: TRBJ2-5

CDR3nt: TGCAGTGGGTCCGGGGCAGGCGGCTTCTATGGCTACACCTTC
CDR3aa: CSGSGAGGFYGYTF
v_gene: TRBV20-1
d_gene: NA
abundance: many
j_gene: TRBJ1-2

CDR3nt: TGCAGCGTTGAGAGGACAGAGAACACTGAAGCTTTCTTT
CDR3aa: CSVERTENTEAFF
v_gene: TRBV29-1
d_gene: NA
abundance: many
j_gene: TRBJ1-1

CDR3nt: TGTGCCAGCAGTAAGGGACAGGGTGATGAAAAACTGTTTTTT
CDR3aa: CASSKGQGDEKLFF
v_gene: TRBV6-6
d_gene: TRBD1
abundance: NA
j_gene: TRBJ1-4

CDR3nt: TGTGCCACCAGCGAGACAGGGATGGCCTACGAGCAGTACTTC
CDR3aa: CATSETGMAYEQYF
v_gene: TRBV15
d_gene: TRBD1
abundance: many
j_gene: TRBJ2-7

CDR3nt: TGCGCCAGCAGCGATGCAAGCGGGGGCTTTGGTAAAGATACGCAGTATTTT
CDR3aa: CASSDASGGFGKDTQYF
v_gene: TRBV5-1
d_gene: TRBD2
abundance: once
j_gene: TRBJ2-3

CDR3nt: TGTGCCTGGAGGTCGATAGCGGGGGACCTTCTCCGGGAGACCCAGTACTTC
CDR3aa: CAWRSIAGDLLRETQYF
v_gene: TRBV30
d_gene: TRBD2
abundance: NA
j_gene: TRBJ2-5

CDR3nt: TGCAGTCTTGGACGCCAGGGGGAGACCCAGTACTTC
CDR3aa: CSLGRQGETQYF
v_gene: TRBV20-1
d_gene: NA
abundance: many
j_gene: TRBJ2-5

CDR3nt: TGCAGTGCTAGTATAGCGGGGGGGCTCTATGAGCAGTTCTTC
CDR3aa: CSASIAGGLYEQFF
v_gene: TRBV20-1
d_gene: TRBD2
abundance: many
j_gene: TRBJ2-1

CDR3nt: TGCAGTGCTAGAGTGTCGAACACCGGGGAGCTGTTTTTT
CDR3aa: CSARVSNTGELFF
v_gene: TRBV20-1
d_gene: NA
abundance: many
j_gene: TRBJ2-2

CDR3nt: TGCAGTGCTAGAGCTGGCCAATACGTCAGTGAGCAGTTCTTC
CDR3aa: CSARAGQYVSEQFF
v_gene: TRBV20-1
d_gene: NA
abundance: many
j_gene: TRBJ2-1

CDR3nt: TGTGCCAGCAGCTTGAAATATGAGCAGTTCTTC
CDR3aa: CASSLKYEQFF
v_gene: TRBV11-2
d_gene: NA
abundance: many
j_gene: TRBJ2-1

CDR3nt: TGTGCCAGCAGCCCTATATTCCTCCACGGCAATCAGCCCCAGCATTTT
CDR3aa: CASSPIFLHGNQPQHF
v_gene: TRBV14
d_gene: NA
abundance: many
j_gene: TRBJ1-5

CDR3nt: TGTGCCAGCCAAGGAACCAGGGGATACACCGGGGAGCTGTTTTTT
CDR3aa: CASQGTRGYTGELFF
v_gene: TRBV27
d_gene: NA
abundance: many
j_gene: TRBJ2-2

CDR3nt: TGTGCCAGCGGTCTTCGTCAGGGGGCCTACACTGAAGCTTTCTTT
CDR3aa: CASGLRQGAYTEAFF
v_gene: TRBV6-5
d_gene: TRBD1
abundance: NA
j_gene: TRBJ1-1

CDR3nt: TGTGCTACCAGCAGAGACCCCTTAGCGCATGAGCAGTTCTTC
CDR3aa: CATSRDPLAHEQFF
v_gene: TRBV15
d_gene: NA
abundance: few
j_gene: TRBJ2-1

CDR3nt: TGCGCCAGCAGCCCCGGCAGGGCCGAGTTCACAGATACGCAGTATTTT
CDR3aa: CASSPGRAEFTDTQYF
v_gene: TRBV5-1
d_gene: NA
abundance: many
j_gene: TRBJ2-3

CDR3nt: TGTGCCAGCAGCTTAGTTGGGGCGGGCTACAATGAGCAGTTCTTC
CDR3aa: CASSLVGAGYNEQFF
v_gene: TRBV7-9
d_gene: NA
abundance: many
j_gene: TRBJ2-1

CDR3nt: TGCGCCAGCAGCTTGGCTCGCGGGGGGTTAAGCTCCTACGAGCAGTACTTC
CDR3aa: CASSLARGGLSSYEQYF
v_gene: TRBV5-1
d_gene: TRBD2
abundance: many
j_gene: TRBJ2-7

CDR3nt: TGTGCCAGCAGCCAAGGGGAAGACTCACCCTACAATGAGCAGTTCTTC
CDR3aa: CASSQGEDSPYNEQFF
v_gene: TRBV7-8
d_gene: NA
abundance: many
j_gene: TRBJ2-1

CDR3nt: TGTGCCAGCAGTTTAAGGGGGGCGCGCGATTCACCCCTCCACTTT
CDR3aa: CASSLRGARDSPLHF
v_gene: TRBV12-3/TRBV12-4
d_gene: NA
abundance: many
j_gene: TRBJ1-6

CDR3nt: TGCGCCAGCAGCTTGGTAGGAGGGGGGAACACTGAAGCTTTCTTT
CDR3aa: CASSLVGGGNTEAFF
v_gene: TRBV5-1
d_gene: NA
abundance: many
j_gene: TRBJ1-1

CDR3nt: TGCGCCAGCAGCTTGGAGGGACTAGCGGATTACAATGAGCAGTTCTTC
CDR3aa: CASSLEGLADYNEQFF
v_gene: TRBV5-1
d_gene: TRBD2
abundance: many
j_gene: TRBJ2-1

CDR3nt: TGTGCCAGCAGTACCCTGTCAGGGGGGAACACTGAAGCTTTCTTT
CDR3aa: CASSTLSGGNTEAFF
v_gene: TRBV12-3/TRBV12-4
d_gene: TRBD1
abundance: NA
j_gene: TRBJ1-1

CDR3nt: TGTGCCAGCAGCCGCCAACGCGACAGGGGGGAGTATGGCTACACCTTC
CDR3aa: CASSRQRDRGEYGYTF
v_gene: TRBV27
d_gene: TRBD1
abundance: many
j_gene: TRBJ1-2

CDR3nt: TGTGCCAGCAGCTCTTGGCCGGAGGAGTACTTC
CDR3aa: CASSSWPEEYF
v_gene: TRBV5-5
d_gene: NA
abundance: many
j_gene: TRBJ2-5